The 5 T cell receptor beta chains reported below all come from one sample, sequenced in a study of post-analysis software for immune sequencing data. Which antigens these TCRs recognize remains unknown. Each TCR beta cDNA library carried unique molecular identifiers. TCRdb itself ran the PCR reads through MiXCR, one entry per CDR3 protein. This sample has 250,000 to 300,000 distinct CDR3 sequences, with 35% to 40% found just once. The study's findings and limits: Patients carried roughly 5 TRBV segments more frequently than controls did, and TRBV5-6, TRBV5-1 and TRBV20-1 were among them.

The sequenced sample consisted of blood. The origin of the receptors is a girl aged 10 to 17 with multiple sclerosis.

This clonotype was detected ten times or more. The chain recombines TRBV4-1 with TRBJ2-1; TRBD2 agrees at 8 bases. From germline, CDR1 is MGHRA and CDR2 YSYEKL. V shed 2 bases and J 14 bases; nucleotides not matched to a gene: 8. This CDR3 has 13 residues. The DNA for the CDR3 is TGCGCCAGCAGCCAATCCGTAGGGACTAGAGAGTTCTTC. Translating gives CASSQSVGTREFF.

This clonotype came up a few times. The V and J genes are TRBV28 and TRBJ1-4; tentatively, D is TRBD1 (5 bases). This CDR3 has 14 amino acids. Trimming took 5 bases from V and 4 from J, leaving 11 bases between them. The germline V gene has CDR1 MDHEN and CDR2 SYDVKM. The CDR3 spells CASSESGINEKLFF. CDR3 DNA: TGTGCCAGCAGTGAGTCAGGGATTAATGAAAAACTGTTTTTT.

The V gene is TRBV29-1, the J gene TRBJ2-2; 8 bases agree with TRBD2. Germline loops: CDR1 SQVTM, CDR2 ANQGSEA. CDR3 length: 14 amino acids. The V gene end was trimmed by 7 bases and the J gene end by 2 bases; junction bases not matched to a gene: 6. This chain's CDR3 is CSARAGVNTGELFF. For the CDR3, the DNA is TGCAGCGCCCGAGCGGGAGTAAACACCGGGGAGCTGTTTTTT.

The chain combines TRBV5-1 with TRBJ1-6; 8 nucleotides match TRBD1. J was trimmed by 5 bases and V by 4 bases; bases with no gene match: 2. This CDR3 is built from 14 residues. CDR1 is SGHRS, CDR2 YFSETQ, per germline. CDR3 protein: CASSAGQDNSPLHF. The CDR3 nucleotides read TGCGCCAGCAGCGCGGGACAGGATAATTCACCCCTCCACTTT.

This clonotype was picked up many times. CDR3 DNA sequence: TGCGCCAGCAGCGGCGGCACAGGGAGCTATGGCTACACCTTC. Encoded protein: CASSGGTGSYGYTF. The rearrangement links TRBV5-1 to TRBJ1-2; D is possibly TRBD1 (6 bases). The CDR3 has 14 amino acids. V was pared by 4 bases and J by 4 bases, with 14 bases between. CDR1 is SGHRS and CDR2 is YFSETQ in the germline V gene.